This entry features one T cell receptor (beta chain) sequence. The antigen remains undetermined. Germline values: CDR1 SNHLY, CDR2 FYNNEI. CDR3 length: 13 amino acids. With 6 bases clipped from V and 6 bases from J, the junction kept 7 bases outside the gene matches. The data were taken from a study of a mutant IDH1 vaccine in newly diagnosed glioma. Overall study context: Sex distribution of treated patients was about 60% male and roughly 40% female; mean age was around 40 years. Those enrolled had earlier been treated with radiotherapy, temozolomide, or both, mostly both.

Only in-frame clones appear in the TCRdb table, and some are missing; sequencing was by immunoSEQ multiplex PCR. The data show about 53,000 clones, about 81% seen once. The time point here: week 23, last vaccination. Doses consisted of 300 ug of mutant IDH1 20-mer peptide each, paired with topical imiquimod. This clonotype was obtained from a woman in her thirties or forties with glioma. Some clones in this sample may be carry-over from other donors' samples. The chain couples TRBV2 to TRBJ2-7; 8 bases fit TRBD1. The sequencing used PBMCs, collected from a glioma patient whose treatment included an IDH1 peptide vaccine. The DNA for the CDR3 is TGTGCCAGCAGGTCAGGGGGCAGGGGCGAGCAGTACTTC. Translating gives CASRSGGRGEQYF. Variable domain in full (rest from reference TRBV2 and TRBJ2-7): EPEVTQTPSHQVTQMGQEVILRCVPISNHLYFYWYRQILGQKVEFLVSFYNNEISEKSEIFDDQFSVERPDGSNFTLKIRSTKLEDSAMYFCASRSGGRGEQYFGPGTRLTVT.